These 13 T cell receptor beta chains originate from one sample sequenced in a study of OX40 agonist ivuxolimab in advanced cancers. Assay used: immunoSEQ multiplex PCR; TCRdb lists only in-frame clones, some missing. The sample consists of around 66,000 clones, 85% of them appearing once. The material sequenced was CD4+ or CD8+ T cells sorted from blood, taken in a trial of the OX40 agonist ivuxolimab. The receptors stem from an adult with an advanced solid tumor such as melanoma, head and neck, liver or kidney cancer.

This chain uses TRBV7-9 with TRBJ1-3; D is possibly TRBD1 (6 bases). The CDR3 loop spans 15 amino acids. The germline V gene encodes CDR1 SEHNR and CDR2 FQNEAQ (reference sequence). V was pared by 5 bases and J by 0 bases, with 11 bases between. The CDR3 DNA sequence: TGTGCCAGCAGCAGAGGGGGGAACTCTGGAAACACCATATATTTT. This sequence encodes CASSRGGNSGNTIYF.

This rearrangement joins TRBV10-3 to TRBJ1-4; D not certain. The V end lost 3 bases, the J end lost 10 bases, and 12 bases lay between the germline ends. Germline V gene sequence: CDR1 ENHRY, CDR2 SYGVKD. CDR3 length equals 13 residues. The CDR3 is CAISDGQDSKLFF. The CDR3 DNA reads TGTGCCATCAGTGACGGTCAGGATTCAAAACTGTTTTTT.

V and J are TRBV2 and TRBJ2-7; D gene ambiguous. The CDR3 length is 15 residues. Trimming shortened V by 1 base and J by 5 bases, and 15 bases separated the two germline ends. Germline assignment: CDR1 SNHLY and CDR2 FYNNEI. The DNA of the CDR3 is TGTGCCAGCAGTGAAGAGGCAGTTAAGTCGGACGAGCAGTACTTC. The encoded protein is CASSEEAVKSDEQYF. Combining the CDR3 with reference TRBV2 and TRBJ2-7 gives the whole variable domain EPEVTQTPSHQVTQMGQEVILRCVPISNHLYFYWYRQILGQKVEFLVSFYNNEISEKSEIFDDQFSVERPDGSNFTLKIRSTKLEDSAMYFCASSEEAVKSDEQYFGPGTRLTVT.

This chain joins TRBV28 and TRBJ1-5; D ambiguous. The germline V gene encodes CDR1 MDHEN and CDR2 SYDVKM. The CDR3 length is 17 residues. V was pared by 4 bases and J by 6 bases, with 22 bases between. CDR3 in DNA: TGTGCCAGCAGTTCACGGAGTAACTCTCTGCCGTCTCAGCCCCAGCATTTT. Protein product: CASSSRSNSLPSQPQHF.

This chain joins TRBV25-1 and TRBJ1-2; no reliable D call. The germline CDR1 and CDR2 sequences are MGHDK and SYGVNS. V dropped 1 base and J dropped 2 bases, with 8 bases sitting between them. This CDR3 region has 14 residues. CDR3 amino acids: CASSESGSNYGYTF. The CDR3 bases are TGTGCCAGCAGTGAATCTGGCAGCAACTATGGCTACACCTTC.

This chain connects TRBV7-3 to TRBJ1-2; 8 bases match TRBD1. Unmatched junction bases numbered 3, after V lost 8 bases and J lost 1 base. This CDR3 has 13 residues. CDR1 and CDR2 from the germline V gene are SGHTA and FQGTGA. CDR3 DNA sequence: TGTGCCAGCTCGACAGGGGATAACTATGGCTACACCTTC. Its translation: CASSTGDNYGYTF.

The chain combines TRBV6-5 with TRBJ1-2; D possibly corresponds to TRBD1 (5 bases). With 3 bases removed from V and 0 bases from J, the gap between germline ends came to 14 bases. Germline-derived CDR1 and CDR2 are MNHEY and SVGAGI. CDR3 length: 16 residues. The DNA of the CDR3 is TGTGCCAGCAGTTATCGGCGGGACCGGGCTAACTATGGCTACACCTTC. It encodes CASSYRRDRANYGYTF.

The chain is built from TRBV7-9 and TRBJ1-5; D unresolved. V gave up 5 bases and J gave up 6 bases, with 8 bases separating them. The CDR3 runs 12 residues. The germline gives CDR1 SEHNR, CDR2 FQNEAQ (reference sequence). The DNA of the CDR3 is TGTGCCAGCAGCGCGCGTAGTCAGCCCCAGCATTTT. Amino acid sequence: CASSARSQPQHF.

V is TRBV19 and J is TRBJ2-5, with 8 bases that match TRBD2. The germline V gene has CDR1 LNHDA and CDR2 SQIVND (reference sequence). The CDR3 runs 16 residues. V gave up 5 bases and J gave up 5 bases; unmatched junction bases: 13. This chain's CDR3 is CASSLKREWRRETQYF. The CDR3 nucleotides are TGTGCCAGTAGTTTAAAGCGGGAGTGGAGAAGGGAGACCCAGTACTTC.

CDR3 in amino acids: CASSLAGSGANVLTF. In nucleotides, the CDR3 is TGTGCCAGCAGCTTAGCAGGGTCCGGGGCCAACGTCCTGACTTTC. The gene calls are TRBV7-9 and TRBJ2-6; D not resolved. The CDR3 is made up of 15 amino acids. Per germline, CDR1 SEHNR and CDR2 FQNEAQ (reference sequence). Deletions cut 0 bases from V and 4 bases from J, with 7 bases between.

The chain employs TRBV27 and TRBJ2-3; D is possibly TRBD1 or TRBD2 (5 bases each). The CDR3 has 15 amino acids. The ends were cut back, 6 bases at V and 1 base at J, with 14 bases in the middle. CDR1 and CDR2 from the germline V gene are MNHEY and SMNVEV (reference sequence). CDR3 nucleotides: TGTGCCAGCAGCCTCGAGGGGTTCGGCACAGATACGCAGTATTTT. Translation: CASSLEGFGTDTQYF.

The chain recombines TRBV11-2 with TRBJ2-2; D possibly corresponds to TRBD1 (6 bases). V was cut by 5 bases and J by 6 bases, with 13 bases left in between. The CDR3 contains 14 residues. The germline V gene encodes CDR1 SGHAT and CDR2 FQNNGV. CDR3 amino acids: CASSLLGGSGELFF. Written as DNA, the CDR3 is TGTGCCAGCAGCCTCCTTGGGGGCTCCGGGGAGCTGTTTTTT.

The chain carries TRBV5-4 and TRBJ1-1; D ambiguous. The ends were cut back, 0 bases at V and 1 base at J, with 7 bases in the middle. Germline values: CDR1 SGHNT, CDR2 YYREEE (reference sequence). The CDR3 is 14 amino acids. The CDR3 sequence is CASSLVQRNTEAFF. CDR3 coding DNA: TGTGCCAGCAGCTTGGTCCAGCGGAACACTGAAGCTTTCTTT.